This record covers a single T cell receptor beta chain. Its recognized antigen is unknown. No base quality information exists; no much larger clone differs at one position. The CDR3 regions of human TCRbeta chains were analyzed by immunosequencing. For the original study's pipeline: Repertoire TCRs were checked for matches against a reference library of SARS-CoV-2-specific TCRs that had been generated using the MIRA antigen-specificity platform. Breadth meant the fraction of unique TCRs that were SARS-CoV-2-associated, whereas depth meant the fraction of total T cells that were SARS-CoV-2-associated. Using the MIRA data, every spike-specific TCR was mapped to the spike region that the TCR reacted to and assigned to either a CD4 or a CD8 class. Log10-transformed breadth and depth values were compared by one-way ANOVA with Sidak's multiple comparisons tests. TCRdb obtained this table from immuneACCESS and retained in-frame rearrangements with V and J assigned. These tables miss some clones; where compared with another copy, unresolved V genes account for less than half of the shortfall, and the remainder is unexplained. The V and J calls and clone size were taken over from that table, and D and trimming were inferred from the DNA. Within this sample are some 160,000 clones, with roughly 87% of them counted one time only. Around 1.1% of the sample belongs to the ten largest clones.

This sample was included in a study of T cell responses to AZD1222 COVID-19 vaccine listed by TCRdb under 2021. A note on the overall study: A total of 233 trial participants underwent TCR sequencing, of whom 207 had received two doses of AZD1222 and approximately 26 had received two doses of the MenACWY control vaccine. Trial participants were enrolled by age into 18-55, 56-69 and 70-plus year subgroups, with around 150, 28 and 57 TCR-sequenced participants respectively.

Per the publication, the time point label means: about 28 days (+/-7) after the second vaccine dose. AZD1222 recipients given second doses at about 4 weeks or at about 12 weeks were pooled, since spike-specific TCR depth and breadth were not found to differ between the two schedules. Vaccinee samples were obtained from the UK trials COV001 and COV002, which included a single-blind randomized controlled phase 2/3 trial of AZD1222 (ChAdOx1 nCoV-19) in healthy adults. For TCRbeta chain sequencing, PBMC samples from trial participants were taken at day 0 and at day 28 after the second dose. According to the germline V gene, CDR1 reads SGHTS and CDR2 reads YDEGEE. The junction shows trimming of 3 bases on V and 5 bases on J, plus 8 bases between the germline ends. The CDR3 runs 12 residues from the cysteine to the phenylalanine. The sequence is cut down to CDR3 DNA, 36 bases in frame from base 1. Study-level results and caveats: After two AZD1222 doses, both the breadth and the depth of spike-specific TCRs were significantly higher than at day 0 and than in MenACWY recipients. The 56-69-year group was small, and its depth increase did not reach significance, likely because of low power. Epitopes outside the regions mutated in the B.1.351 and B.1.1.7 variants were reportedly recognized by nearly half of the unique spike-specific TCRs. Most participants were white British and females outnumbered males, and the authors suggested that clonal diversity may have been underestimated. No day 14 peak-response samples were available, so repertoires were characterized only after the peak T cell response. Conclusions about previously exposed vaccinees are limited because only six or seven AZD1222 recipients were SARS-CoV-2 seropositive at baseline. Vaccine-associated CD4 TCRs spanned the whole spike protein, with dominant responses in regions 160-218 and 743-854.

The sequencing here drew on peripheral blood, taken 28 days after the second AZD1222 dose. This TCR derives from an adult who received the AZD1222 COVID-19 vaccine. The chain is assembled from TRBV5-8 and TRBJ1-1; no D segment can be confidently identified. The nucleotides are TGTGCCAGCAGCTCCCGTTATACTGAAGCTTTCTTT. Its amino acids are CASSSRYTEAFF.